These 26 T cell receptor beta chains share one sample of origin, sequenced in a study of shared clonotypes between healthy human individuals. Sequenced by immunoSEQ multiplex PCR; TCRdb stores in-frame clones only, minus some. This table has around 2,000,000 clones, about 95% appearing once. Naive CD8 cells were CD45RO-negative, positively selected for CCR7, excluding terminally differentiated effector memory CD45RA+ cells. Material: naive CD8+ T cells sorted from blood. The receptors come from a man aged 18-30 years in good health.

The CDR3 sequence is CASSHPGAYEQYF. The CDR3 bases are TGTGCCAGTAGTCACCCCGGGGCCTACGAGCAGTACTTC. This chain connects TRBV19 to TRBJ2-7; a possible D gene is TRBD2 (5 bases). This CDR3 contains 13 residues. In germline, CDR1 is LNHDA, CDR2 SQIVND (reference sequence). Trimming removed 5 bases from V and 2 bases from J, with 10 bases in between. Variable domain in full (rest from reference TRBV19 and TRBJ2-7): DGGITQSPKYLFRKEGQNVTLSCEQNLNHDAMYWYRQDPGQGLRLIYYSQIVNDFQKGDIAEGYSVSREKKESFPLTVTSAQKNPTAFYLCASSHPGAYEQYFGPGTRLTVT.

The CDR3 nucleotides are TGTGCCAGCACCTCAATTATGGGAGGGCAAGTCACGGTCGAGACCCAGTACTTC. The encoded protein is CASTSIMGGQVTVETQYF. The chain employs TRBV13 and TRBJ2-5, with 7 bases identical to TRBD2. CDR3 size: 18 residues. The junction had 22 bases not matched to a gene; V was cut back by 7 bases and J by 5 bases. The germline CDR1 and CDR2 sequences are PRHDT and FYEKMQ (reference sequence).

V and J are TRBV7-3 and TRBJ2-3; TRBD2 matches 15 bases. The CDR3 extends over 16 amino acids. The germline V gene has CDR1 SGHTA and CDR2 FQGTGA. Unmatched junction bases numbered 3, after V lost 5 bases and J lost 3 bases. The CDR3 nucleotides are TGTGCCAGCAGCGTAGGGACTAGCGGGGGGACAGATACGCAGTATTTT. As protein: CASSVGTSGGTDTQYF.

The chain joins TRBV11-2 to TRBJ2-1; 11 positions match TRBD1. The CDR3 length is 15 residues. Per germline, CDR1 SGHAT and CDR2 FQNNGV. J gave up 6 bases and V 5 bases, and 6 bases lay outside the gene matches. Here the CDR3 DNA reads TGTGCCAGCAGCCCGGACAGGGGGCACGGCAATGAGCAGTTCTTC. Translated, it gives CASSPDRGHGNEQFF. Complete variable domain (other parts from reference TRBV11-2 and TRBJ2-1): EAGVAQSPRYKIIEKRQSVAFWCNPISGHATLYWYQQILGQGPKLLIQFQNNGVVDDSQLPKDRFSAERLKGVDSTLKIQPAKLEDSAVYLCASSPDRGHGNEQFFGPGTRLTVL.

Turning to this clone: With a much larger clone just one base away, this may be a read error. Other DNA sequences in the sample encode the same CDR3. This rearrangement joins TRBV5-5 to TRBJ2-7; 11 bases are a match to TRBD1. CDR1 SGHKS and CDR2 YYEKEE come from the germline V gene (reference sequence). This CDR3 comprises 14 residues. Trimming at V came to 2 bases and at J to 4 bases, leaving 2 bases not matched to a gene. CDR3 bases: TGTGCCAGCAGCTTAGGGACAGGGGGTTACGAGCAGTACTTC. This codes for CASSLGTGGYEQYF.

A remark on this clone: Within the sample, other DNA sequences also encode this same CDR3. The V and J genes are TRBV5-6 and TRBJ2-1; D possibly corresponds to TRBD1 (5 bases). The CDR3 totals 15 residues. Germline V gene data show CDR1 as SGHDT and CDR2 as YYEEEE. The germline V and J ends were trimmed by 0 bases and 0 bases, with 7 bases remaining between them. The CDR3 sequence is CASSLARDSYNEQFF. CDR3 sequence (DNA): TGTGCCAGCAGCTTGGCCAGGGACTCCTACAATGAGCAGTTCTTC.

The chain combines TRBV5-5 with TRBJ1-2, with 9 bases fitting TRBD1. The CDR3 is 15 amino acids. Germline V lookup: CDR1 SGHKS, CDR2 YYEKEE (reference sequence). V lost 2 bases, J lost 8 bases, and 10 bases stayed unmatched. The CDR3 DNA reads TGTGCCAGCAGCTTATGGACAGGGGTAGAGCGGGGCTACACCTTC. Encoded protein: CASSLWTGVERGYTF.

V usage is TRBV7-9 and J usage is TRBJ2-3; D is undetermined. Germline CDR1 reads SEHNR; CDR2 reads FQNEAQ (reference sequence). The CDR3 is made up of 13 amino acids. V shed 5 bases and J shed 5 bases, with 11 bases lying between them. The CDR3: CASSTLLRDTQYF. CDR3 nucleotides: TGTGCCAGCAGCACGCTACTCCGAGATACGCAGTATTTT.

This clone was seen just once. The V call is TRBV7-9, the J call TRBJ1-2; 7 bases are shared with TRBD1. This CDR3 spans 13 amino acids. After removal of 7 bases from V and 4 bases from J, the junction contained 6 bases not matched to a gene. Germline V gives CDR1 SEHNR, CDR2 FQNEAQ (reference sequence). The CDR3 DNA follows: TGTGCCAGCACCCGAGACAGGGCCTATGGCTACACCTTC. Translation: CASTRDRAYGYTF.

The chain has TRBV7-2 and TRBJ2-7; D might be TRBD2 (5 bases). V lost 5 bases and J 2 bases, leaving 16 bases between the germline ends. CDR3 length: 15 amino acids. Germline V gene sequence: CDR1 SGHTA, CDR2 FQGNSA. CDR3 DNA sequence: TGTGCCAGCAGCGAAACAGACTATGGACCCTACGAGCAGTACTTC. Amino acids: CASSETDYGPYEQYF.

The chain carries TRBV19 and TRBJ2-7; tentative D call: TRBD2 (5 bases). CDR3 length: 14 residues. V was pared by 5 bases and J by 5 bases, with 16 bases between. CDR1 and CDR2 from the germline V gene are LNHDA and SQIVND (reference sequence). CDR3 sequence reads: CASSSDGVADEQYF. CDR3 nucleotide sequence: TGTGCCAGTAGTTCCGACGGGGTCGCGGACGAGCAGTACTTC.

This chain joins TRBV14 and TRBJ1-2; a weak D match, TRBD1 (6 bases). CDR1 is SGHDN, CDR2 FVKESK, per germline. There are 14 residues in the CDR3. Deletions cut 6 bases from V and 7 bases from J, with 18 bases between. CDR3 nucleotides: TGTGCCAGCAGTCAACATCCAGGGGCAGGTGGCTACACCTTC. Its protein is CASSQHPGAGGYTF.

This clone was seen once. The chain employs TRBV6-1 and TRBJ2-5; 8 bases line up with TRBD2. Losses at the gene ends were 2 bases for V and 1 base for J; bases not matched to a gene: 6. Germline loops: CDR1 MNHNS, CDR2 SASEGT. This CDR3 has 16 residues. The CDR3 DNA follows: TGTGCCAGCAGTGAACTACCGGGGGGGCTCCAAGAGACCCAGTACTTC. This encodes CASSELPGGLQETQYF.

This chain uses TRBV11-2 with TRBJ2-3, with D unclear. Looked up from germline, CDR1 is SGHAT and CDR2 is FQNNGV. The CDR3 loop spans 13 amino acids. Trimming pared 1 base from V and 4 bases from J, leaving 6 bases between. For the CDR3, the DNA is TGTGCCAGCAGCTTAGTTTGGGCAGATACGCAGTATTTT. Translating gives CASSLVWADTQYF.

For the CDR3, the DNA is TGTGCCAGCAGCTTAAACCTCCGGGAGACCCAGTACTTC. As protein: CASSLNLRETQYF. V is TRBV7-9 and J is TRBJ2-5; the D is unclear. Germline V lookup: CDR1 SEHNR, CDR2 FQNEAQ (reference sequence). The CDR3 sequence is 13 residues long. The ends were cut back, 2 bases at V and 5 bases at J, with 9 bases in the middle.

On this clone itself: Other nucleotide sequences in the sample specify the same CDR3. The V call is TRBV7-9, the J call TRBJ2-5; D remains ambiguous. CDR1 and CDR2 from the germline V gene are SEHNR and FQNEAQ (reference sequence). The CDR3 covers 14 residues. V gave up 1 base and J gave up 5 bases, with 11 bases separating them. The CDR3 coding sequence is TGTGCCAGCAGCTTAGTTGGACCCGCGGAGACCCAGTACTTC. This translates into CASSLVGPAETQYF.

The chain is built from TRBV28 and TRBJ2-3; D not certain. Germline assignment: CDR1 MDHEN and CDR2 SYDVKM. Between the trimmed V and J ends, which lost 4 bases and 2 bases, there was a span of 7 bases. This CDR3 is 13 amino acids long. The CDR3 DNA sequence: TGTGCCAGCAGTTCCACATACACAGATACGCAGTATTTT. It is translated as CASSSTYTDTQYF.

This clone was seen once. V and J are TRBV13 and TRBJ2-2, with 9 bases that match TRBD2. After removal of 2 bases from V and 1 base from J, the junction contained 2 bases not matched to a gene. CDR1 and CDR2 (germline): PRHDT, FYEKMQ (reference sequence). There are 16 residues in the CDR3. Here the CDR3 reads CASSLRLAENTGELFF. CDR3 nucleotide sequence: TGTGCCAGCAGCTTAAGACTAGCGGAGAACACCGGGGAGCTGTTTTTT.

The V call is TRBV11-2, the J call TRBJ2-3; unclear D gene. CDR1 and CDR2 (germline): SGHAT, FQNNGV. V gave up 4 bases and J gave up 4 bases, with 12 bases separating them. This CDR3 contains 14 residues. CDR3 amino acids: CASSSRPVSDTQYF. As DNA, the CDR3 is TGTGCCAGCAGCTCCCGGCCCGTTTCAGATACGCAGTATTTT.

The rearrangement uses TRBV5-8 and TRBJ2-7, with D tentatively TRBD1 or TRBD2 (5 bases each). From germline, CDR1 is SGHTS and CDR2 YDEGEE. The CDR3 has 15 amino acids. Trimming cost V 7 bases and J 2 bases, with 19 bases left between them. The chain's CDR3 is CASESGSSGTYEQYF. CDR3 nucleotides: TGTGCCAGCGAGTCGGGAAGTTCAGGGACCTACGAGCAGTACTTC.

This chain uses TRBV6-6 with TRBJ2-5, with 7 bases matching TRBD2. The V and J ends lost 6 bases and 1 base, in that order; junction bases with no gene match: 2. CDR3 length equals 13 residues. Per germline, CDR1 MNHNY and CDR2 SVGAGI (reference sequence). The CDR3, as DNA: TGTGCCAGCAGCAGCGGGATCCAAGAGACCCAGTACTTC. Encoded protein: CASSSGIQETQYF.

Concerning this clone itself: Other DNA sequences in this specimen translate into the identical CDR3. The chain carries TRBV28 and TRBJ1-1, with D possibly being TRBD1 (5 bases). This CDR3 has 13 amino acids. V was clipped by 3 bases and J by 2 bases, with 7 bases between them. Germline values: CDR1 MDHEN, CDR2 SYDVKM. As DNA, the CDR3 is TGTGCCAGCAGTTTTCAGGGTAACACTGAAGCTTTCTTT. Amino acids: CASSFQGNTEAFF.

V gene TRBV27 combines with J gene TRBJ2-7; no definite D call. Deletions cut 5 bases from V and 5 bases from J, with 13 bases between. The CDR3 is 13 amino acids. Germline assignment: CDR1 MNHEY and CDR2 SMNVEV (reference sequence). CDR3: CASSPRVMDEQYF. DNA for the CDR3: TGTGCCAGCAGTCCCCGGGTGATGGACGAGCAGTACTTC.

This rearrangement joins TRBV7-6 to TRBJ2-5, with D possibly TRBD2 on 5 matching bases. The CDR3 consists of 15 residues. Trimming cost V 5 bases and J 2 bases, with 15 bases left between them. Germline V gives CDR1 SGHVS, CDR2 FNYEAQ. CDR3 sequence reads: CASSPRPSGQETQYF. The DNA for the CDR3 is TGTGCCAGCAGCCCCAGACCCAGCGGACAAGAGACCCAGTACTTC.

The chain combines TRBV6-1 with TRBJ2-5; D possibly corresponds to TRBD1 (6 bases). CDR1 is MNHNS, CDR2 SASEGT, per germline. The CDR3 contains 15 residues. V was pared by 3 bases and J by 4 bases, with 15 bases between. CDR3 amino acids: CASSEGRGRLETQYF. CDR3 sequence (DNA): TGTGCCAGCAGTGAGGGCAGGGGCAGGTTAGAGACCCAGTACTTC.

This clone was recorded once. The sample has other DNA sequences that encode this CDR3 too. The chain has TRBV11-2 and TRBJ2-7; a weak D match, TRBD2 (6 bases). Trimming stripped 3 bases from V and 5 bases from J, with 8 bases between. Germline CDR1 and CDR2: SGHAT and FQNNGV. CDR3 size: 12 residues. CDR3 loop: CASSLGGNEQYF. CDR3 coding DNA: TGTGCCAGCAGCTTGGGGGGAAACGAGCAGTACTTC.